These 13 T cell receptor beta chains were sequenced from one sample in a study of T cells in localized non-small cell lung cancer. Method: immunoSEQ multiplex PCR; TCRdb's copy keeps in-frame clones and lacks some. The sample carries roughly 14,000 clones, 70% to 90% recorded once. The sequences come from peripheral blood mononuclear cells, collected before any cancer treatment. These receptors were collected from a male donor older than 55 with stage II lung adenocarcinoma.

The chain is built from TRBV4-1 and TRBJ1-3; TRBD1 might be the D (5 bases). V was cut by 4 bases and J by 0 bases, with 7 bases left in between. Germline V gene data show CDR1 as MGHRA and CDR2 as YSYEKL. This CDR3 has 14 residues. The CDR3, as DNA: TGCGCCAGCAGCCTGACAGACTCTGGAAACACCATATATTTT. Its protein is CASSLTDSGNTIYF.

The rearrangement uses TRBV5-8 and TRBJ2-5; 7 bases are a match to TRBD2. The V gene end was trimmed by 0 bases and the J gene end by 3 bases; junction bases not matched to a gene: 11. The germline V gene has CDR1 SGHTS and CDR2 YDEGEE. The CDR3 length is 17 residues. The CDR3 here is CASSLAGSGRAKETQYF. In DNA, the CDR3 is TGTGCCAGCAGCTTGGCGGGTAGCGGGCGGGCCAAAGAGACCCAGTACTTC.

V gene TRBV11-1 combines with J gene TRBJ2-7; D is uncertain. V lost 1 base and J lost 2, with 12 bases in between. Germline loops: CDR1 SGHAT, CDR2 FQDESV (reference sequence). The CDR3 covers 15 residues. DNA for the CDR3: TGTGCCAGCAGCTTAGAAGGCAGCGTCACCTACGAGCAGTACTTC. Protein product: CASSLEGSVTYEQYF.

The chain joins TRBV4-1 to TRBJ2-3; possibly TRBD1 for D (6 bases). Per the germline V gene, CDR1 is MGHRA and CDR2 is YSYEKL. Trimming pared 4 bases from V and 0 bases from J, leaving 11 bases between. This CDR3 has 15 amino acids. CDR3 region: CASSPDRFSTDTQYF. CDR3 in DNA: TGCGCCAGCAGCCCCGACAGGTTCAGCACAGATACGCAGTATTTT.

The gene calls are TRBV7-9 and TRBJ1-2, with 7 nucleotides matching TRBD1. After removal of 3 bases from V and 4 bases from J, the junction contained 5 bases not matched to a gene. The CDR3 runs to 14 residues. Germline V gives CDR1 SEHNR, CDR2 FQNEAQ (reference sequence). As DNA, the CDR3 is TGTGCCAGCAGCTTCGGGAACAGGGGCTATGGCTACACCTTC. Protein sequence: CASSFGNRGYGYTF.

The chain uses TRBV18 and TRBJ2-2; tentative D call: TRBD2 (5 bases). Trimming took 7 bases from V and 6 from J, leaving 15 bases between them. Per germline, CDR1 KGHSH and CDR2 LQKENI. There are 14 residues in the CDR3. CDR3 coding DNA: TGTGCCAGCTACGACTATCCGAGAGCCGGGGAGCTGTTTTTT. The encoded protein is CASYDYPRAGELFF.

The chain has TRBV5-6 and TRBJ2-5; TRBD2 matches 7 bases. The CDR3 spans 17 residues. The J segment lost 0 bases and the V segment lost 3 bases, leaving 11 bases of the junction unmatched. CDR1 is SGHDT and CDR2 is YYEEEE in the germline V gene. The CDR3: CASSSVNLAAYQETQYF. CDR3 coding DNA: TGTGCCAGCAGCTCCGTGAACCTAGCGGCTTACCAAGAGACCCAGTACTTC.

V is TRBV4-3 and J is TRBJ2-7; D perhaps matches TRBD2 (6 bases). Germline-derived CDR1 and CDR2 are LGHNA and YSLEER. The V gene lost 0 bases and the J gene lost 3 bases, with 12 bases spanning the gap. The CDR3 runs 15 residues. The CDR3 region is CASSQDGGNSYEQYF. The CDR3 DNA is TGCGCCAGCAGCCAAGATGGCGGGAACAGCTACGAGCAGTACTTC.

By frequency in the sample, this clone is medium-sized. The gene calls are TRBV19 and TRBJ2-2; D might be TRBD2 (5 bases). The CDR3 consists of 14 residues. Germline V gene data show CDR1 as LNHDA and CDR2 as SQIVND (reference sequence). Trimming took off 1 base at V and 7 bases at J, with 10 bases between the two ends. CDR3 amino acids: CASSIGSGSGELFF. The CDR3 coding sequence is TGTGCCAGTAGTATAGGTTCGGGGAGCGGGGAGCTGTTTTTT.

The rearrangement uses TRBV28 and TRBJ1-5; D gene uncertain. Trimming removed 5 bases at V and 3 bases at J, with 20 bases between. The CDR3 contains 17 residues. Germline loops: CDR1 MDHEN, CDR2 SYDVKM. In nucleotides, the CDR3 is TGTGCCAGCAGTCAGCCCCAGGAGAATGCCTTCAATCAGCCCCAGCATTTT. It codes for CASSQPQENAFNQPQHF.

In its sample, this clone was seen a few times. A read error may account for a junction end that differs from germline. This chain joins TRBV7-7 and TRBJ2-7, with no clear D. Germline V gene lookup returns CDR1 SSHAT and CDR2 FNYEAQ (reference sequence). This CDR3 spans 14 amino acids. The CDR3 reads CASSLADGPYEQYF. CDR3 coding DNA: TGTGCTAGCAGCTTAGCCGACGGACCCTACGAGCAGTACTTC.

The genes are TRBV19 and TRBJ2-5; D is unclear. This CDR3 contains 13 residues. Germline lookup yields CDR1 LNHDA and CDR2 SQIVND (reference sequence). Between the trimmed V and J ends, which lost 1 base and 5 bases, there was a span of 8 bases. The CDR3 spells CASSIGRMETQYF. The CDR3 DNA reads TGTGCCAGTAGTATAGGAAGAATGGAGACCCAGTACTTC.

The chain recombines TRBV9 with TRBJ2-1, with D possibly being TRBD1 or TRBD2 (5 bases each). CDR1 and CDR2 (germline): SGDLS, YYNGEE. This CDR3 region has 14 residues. V gave up 4 bases and J gave up 2 bases, with 10 bases separating them. CDR3 sequence (DNA): TGTGCCAGCAGCCCCCGGGGACCCTACAATGAGCAGTTCTTC. Protein product: CASSPRGPYNEQFF.